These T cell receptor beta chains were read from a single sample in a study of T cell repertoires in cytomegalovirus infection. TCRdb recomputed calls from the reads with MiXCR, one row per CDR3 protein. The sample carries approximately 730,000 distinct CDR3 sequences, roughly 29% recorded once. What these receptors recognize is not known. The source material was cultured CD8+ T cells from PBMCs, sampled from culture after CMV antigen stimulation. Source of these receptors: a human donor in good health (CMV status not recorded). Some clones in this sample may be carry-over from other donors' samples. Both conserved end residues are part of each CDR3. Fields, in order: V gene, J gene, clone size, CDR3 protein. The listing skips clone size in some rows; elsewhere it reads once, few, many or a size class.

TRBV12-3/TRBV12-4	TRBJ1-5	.	CASSKEVSNQPQHF
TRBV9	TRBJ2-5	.	CASSGTGTRETQYF
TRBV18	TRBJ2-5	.	CASSPQGFQETQYF
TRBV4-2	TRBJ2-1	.	CASSQFPGTSGPRSSYNEQFF
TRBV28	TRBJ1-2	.	CASSPQTDPFYGYTF
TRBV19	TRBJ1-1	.	CASSMNPTIRRVNTEAFF
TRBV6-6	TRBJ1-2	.	CASSFERGSDGYTF
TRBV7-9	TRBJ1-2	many	CASSNNIVGGINYGYTF
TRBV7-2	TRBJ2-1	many	CASSPVGGDVSYNEQFF
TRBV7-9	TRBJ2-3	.	CASTQGQEKLTDTQYF
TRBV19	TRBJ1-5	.	CASSTSKPVQFQPQHF
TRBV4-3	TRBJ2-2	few	CASSQDLEPGSWNTGELFF
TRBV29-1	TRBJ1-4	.	CSVAWVATNEKLFF
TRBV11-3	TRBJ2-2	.	CASSPRDSPTGELFF
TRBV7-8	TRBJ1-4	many	CASSLAGWGTAATNEKLFF
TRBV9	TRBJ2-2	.	CASNNLGGGFTGELFF
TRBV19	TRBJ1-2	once	CASSPPEFYGYTF
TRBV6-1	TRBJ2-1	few	CASSERSYNEQFF
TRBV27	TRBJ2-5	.	CASSPPGGPGETQYF
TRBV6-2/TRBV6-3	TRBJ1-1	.	CASSYGRWNTEAFF
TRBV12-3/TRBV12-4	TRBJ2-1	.	CVSSLGGGAMNEQFF
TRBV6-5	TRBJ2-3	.	CASSYSSDNPSTDTQYF
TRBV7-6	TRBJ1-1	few	CASSLVRRDRAFNTEAFF
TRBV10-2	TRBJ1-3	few	CASSDQGLRGNTIYF
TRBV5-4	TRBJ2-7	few	CASSFGTDKYEQYF
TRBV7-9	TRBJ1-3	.	CASSLTLDSGNTIYF
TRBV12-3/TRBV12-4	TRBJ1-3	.	CASNTGSQGNTIYF
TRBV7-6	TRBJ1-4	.	CASGGGDEKLFF
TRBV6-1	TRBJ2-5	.	CASSEGPYSGGAGETQYF
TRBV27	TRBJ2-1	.	CASSVSGASYNEQFF
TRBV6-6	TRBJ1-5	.	CASSGPGHAGGNQPQHF
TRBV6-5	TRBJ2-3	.	CASSPFTRGTDTQYF
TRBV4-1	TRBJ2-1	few	CASSPTGDEQFF
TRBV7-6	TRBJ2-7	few	CASSPGTIPYEQYF
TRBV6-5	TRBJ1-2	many	CASSYVGEDLKRYGYTF
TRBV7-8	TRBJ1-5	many	CASSLGGFGGSNQPQHF
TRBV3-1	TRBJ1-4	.	CASSPRLDYNEKLFF
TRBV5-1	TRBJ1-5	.	CASSWKTGGPQHF
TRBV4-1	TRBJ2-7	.	CASSQEQTSGVYEQYF
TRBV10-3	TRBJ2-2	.	CAIRTYRRDRPNTGELFF
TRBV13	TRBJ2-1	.	CASSLDDRDPRDEQFF
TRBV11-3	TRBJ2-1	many	CASSPGTTNEQFF
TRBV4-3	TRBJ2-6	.	CASSQEGTSGGSGANVLTF
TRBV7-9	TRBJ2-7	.	CASSGYSGTTKSYEQYF
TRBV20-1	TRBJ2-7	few	CSARDSGVAYEQYF
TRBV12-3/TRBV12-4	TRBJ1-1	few	CASSLLVPNTEAFF
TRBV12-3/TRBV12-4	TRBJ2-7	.	CASSPRGVPHEQYF
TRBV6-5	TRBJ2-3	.	CATSWRGQDTQYF
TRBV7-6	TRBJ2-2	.	CVSSLVRYTRTGELFF
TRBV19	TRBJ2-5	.	CASSLADRGTETQYF
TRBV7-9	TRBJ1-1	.	CASTVAGGNTEAFF
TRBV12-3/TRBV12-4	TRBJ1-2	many	CASSSTAGQGHYGYTF
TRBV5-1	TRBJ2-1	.	CASSLRPGGPDNEQFF